Below, 12 T cell receptor beta chains from the same sample are listed, as sequenced in a study of blood T cell repertoires in COVID-19. Sequencing was performed with immunoSEQ multiplex PCR; in TCRdb, only in-frame clones are kept and a portion is missing. Of fewer than 200,000 clones listed, 80% to 90% are singletons. Sample: PBMCs or T cells enriched from blood (not recorded which). These receptors were taken from a woman aged 18-29 years who had recovered from COVID-19.

CDR3 sequence: CASSGTVTLSGANVLTF. CDR3 DNA sequence: TGTGCCAGCAGCGGGACAGTAACCCTCTCTGGGGCCAACGTCCTGACTTTC. The chain carries TRBV28 and TRBJ2-6, with 7 positions matching TRBD1. V shed 6 bases, J shed 0 bases, and the junction held 8 bases outside the gene matches. The CDR3 loop spans 17 amino acids. Per the germline V gene, CDR1 is MDHEN and CDR2 is SYDVKM.

Only one count was recorded for this clone. The chain is built from TRBV7-8 and TRBJ2-7; D ambiguous. The CDR3 covers 12 residues. CDR1 and CDR2 from the germline V gene are SGHVS and FQNEAQ. V lost 5 bases and J lost 7, with 12 bases in between. The CDR3 region has the DNA TGTGCCAGCAGCCCTAACTTCTATGAGCAGTACTTC. Its protein product is CASSPNFYEQYF.

This clone was found once. The CDR3 reads CASSQDRGQETQYF. For the CDR3, the DNA is TGTGCCAGCAGTCAGGACAGGGGCCAAGAGACCCAGTACTTC. The chain recombines TRBV2 with TRBJ2-5; 9 positions match TRBD1. The CDR3 loop spans 14 amino acids. V shed 5 bases, J shed 1 base, and the junction held 2 bases outside the gene matches. Per the germline V gene, CDR1 is SNHLY and CDR2 is FYNNEI.

The chain links TRBV25-1 to TRBJ1-2; TRBD1 matches 7 bases. The junction had 2 bases not matched to a gene; V was cut back by 2 bases and J by 2 bases. The germline V gene encodes CDR1 MGHDK and CDR2 SYGVNS. The CDR3 loop spans 14 amino acids. DNA of the CDR3: TGTGCCAGCAGTGAAACACAGGGGAACTATGGCTACACCTTC. The encoded protein is CASSETQGNYGYTF.

The chain links TRBV28 to TRBJ1-4, with 8 bases lining up with TRBD1. V was pared by 4 bases and J by 5 bases, with 6 bases of the junction left unmatched. The CDR3 extends over 15 amino acids. Germline V gives CDR1 MDHEN, CDR2 SYDVKM. The CDR3 DNA sequence: TGTGCCAGCAGTTATGGGACAGGCCTAAATGAAAAACTGTTTTTT. Translated: CASSYGTGLNEKLFF.

The rearrangement links TRBV10-1 to TRBJ2-1, with 10 bases matching TRBD1. J was trimmed by 2 bases and V by 6 bases; bases with no gene match: 4. CDR1 is WNHNN, CDR2 SYGVQD, per germline (reference sequence). CDR3 length: 15 amino acids. The DNA of the CDR3 is TGCGCCAGCAGCGAGGGGACAGGGGCCTACAATGAGCAGTTCTTC. Protein sequence: CASSEGTGAYNEQFF.

V gene TRBV10-3 combines with J gene TRBJ2-3; possible D gene TRBD2, 6 bases. V was trimmed by 6 bases and J by 3 bases, leaving 7 bases between them. There are 12 residues in the CDR3. Per germline, CDR1 ENHRY and CDR2 SYGVKD. The CDR3 bases are TGTGCCATCAGGGGGACTACAGATACGCAGTATTTT. Protein: CAIRGTTDTQYF.

The rearrangement links TRBV11-2 to TRBJ2-3; perhaps TRBD2 as D (6 bases). CDR1 and CDR2 from the germline V gene are SGHAT and FQNNGV. V was shortened by 5 bases and J by 2 bases, with 17 bases between the two germline ends. The CDR3 is 16 residues long. DNA of the CDR3: TGTGCCAGCAGCGGGCGTTCGGGACTTACCACAGATACGCAGTATTTT. Protein product: CASSGRSGLTTDTQYF.

This clone was recorded a few times. The V gene is TRBV28, the J gene TRBJ1-2; D may be TRBD1 (5 bases). Germline values: CDR1 MDHEN, CDR2 SYDVKM. Trimming took 5 bases from V and 9 from J, leaving 13 bases between them. This CDR3 is 12 amino acids long. The DNA for the CDR3 is TGTGCCAGCAGTCTGACAGAGTTAAGCTACACCTTC. It translates to CASSLTELSYTF.

The rearrangement joins TRBV2 to TRBJ2-7, with D possibly matching TRBD1 (5 bases). Germline V lookup: CDR1 SNHLY, CDR2 FYNNEI. There are 14 residues in the CDR3. Trimming took 4 bases from V and 0 from J, leaving 10 bases between them. The CDR3 DNA reads as TGTGCCAGCAGTGGGCAGGGATTCTCCTACGAGCAGTACTTC. Translation gives CASSGQGFSYEQYF.

The rearrangement links TRBV7-8 to TRBJ1-3; D unresolved. Germline-derived CDR1 and CDR2 are SGHVS and FQNEAQ. V dropped 1 base and J dropped 6 bases, with 10 bases sitting between them. CDR3 length equals 14 residues. The CDR3 protein is CASSLDYVQNTIYF. CDR3 sequence (DNA): TGTGCCAGCAGCTTAGACTACGTTCAAAACACCATATATTTT.

The genes are TRBV14 and TRBJ1-5, with D perhaps matching TRBD1 (6 bases). The CDR3 length is 17 residues. V was pared by 4 bases and J by 6 bases, with 22 bases between. Germline assignment: CDR1 SGHDN and CDR2 FVKESK. The CDR3 loop reads CASSLGGLGARGQPQHF. For the CDR3, the DNA is TGTGCCAGCAGCCTCGGTGGGCTGGGGGCGCGAGGTCAGCCCCAGCATTTT. The variable domain in full, completed from reference TRBV14 and TRBJ1-5, reads EAGVTQFPSHSVIEKGQTVTLRCDPISGHDNLYWYRRVMGKEIKFLLHFVKESKQDESGMPNNRFLAERTGGTYSTLKVQPAELEDSGVYFCASSLGGLGARGQPQHFGDGTRLSIL.